Presented here are 31 T cell receptor beta chains from one specimen sequenced in a study of Graves' ophthalmopathy and Graves' hyperthyroidism. For repertoire sequencing, the TCR beta CDR3 regions were amplified from RNA transcripts. In the first round, RT-PCR was carried out with HTBI primers, and a multiplex PCR formed the second round. TCRdb fed the multiplex PCR reads into MiXCR, producing one record per CDR3 protein. The data contain roughly 410,000 distinct CDR3 sequences, approximately 15% of them singletons. Sequences were obtained from peripheral blood. These receptors all come from a woman in her late teens or twenties with stable Graves' hyperthyroidism.

This clonotype was recorded many times. This chain links TRBV27 with TRBJ1-6; no firm D call. Trimming removed 4 bases from V and 7 bases from J, with 20 bases in between. CDR1 is MNHEY, CDR2 SMNVEV, per germline (reference sequence). This CDR3 is built from 17 residues. The CDR3 protein is CASSSRTQGLMNSPLHF. In DNA, the CDR3 is TGTGCCAGCAGTTCCCGAACGCAAGGACTGATGAATTCACCCCTCCACTTT.

This clonotype was recorded many times. The chain recombines TRBV11-2 with TRBJ1-1; 7 bases are shared with TRBD1. Looked up from germline, CDR1 is SGHAT and CDR2 is FQNNGV. This CDR3 region has 17 residues. V gave up 5 bases and J gave up 0 bases; unmatched junction bases: 12. CDR3 sequence reads: CASSETGAYHMNTEAFF. The CDR3 nucleotides read TGTGCCAGCAGCGAAACAGGGGCTTATCACATGAACACTGAAGCTTTCTTT.

The chain recombines TRBV7-8 with TRBJ2-7; 9 bases are a match to TRBD1. Germline assignment: CDR1 SGHVS and CDR2 FQNEAQ. V gave up 5 bases and J gave up 1 base; unmatched junction bases: 3. The CDR3 runs 14 residues. DNA of the CDR3: TGTGCCAGCAGCCACAGGGGGCAATCCTACGAGCAGTACTTC. Protein product: CASSHRGQSYEQYF.

The rearrangement uses TRBV6-8 and TRBJ2-5; 12 bases line up with TRBD1. This CDR3 has 15 amino acids. V lost 9 bases, J lost 5 bases, and 10 bases stayed unmatched. CDR1 MNHGY and CDR2 SAAAGT come from the germline V gene. This CDR3 is CASLPGQGAVETQYF. In DNA form, the CDR3 reads TGTGCCAGTTTGCCGGGACAGGGGGCTGTGGAGACCCAGTACTTC.

This clonotype was seen many times. The chain employs TRBV6-1 and TRBJ2-7; tentatively, D is TRBD1 or TRBD2 (5 bases each). Germline lookup yields CDR1 MNHNS and CDR2 SASEGT. Trimming cost V 5 bases and J 2 bases, with 16 bases left between them. CDR3 size: 15 residues. CDR3 DNA: TGTGCCAGCAGTCTCGTCCCGGGACCCACCTACGAGCAGTACTTC. Protein product: CASSLVPGPTYEQYF.

This clonotype was counted at least ten times. This CDR3 reads CASSLTGTGVDGYTF. DNA for the CDR3: TGTGCCAGCTCACTAACTGGGACAGGGGTCGATGGCTACACCTTC. V is TRBV18 and J is TRBJ1-2; 10 nucleotides line up with TRBD1. V lost 4 bases, J lost 6 bases, and 8 bases stayed unmatched. The V gene's germline CDR1 is KGHSH and CDR2 LQKENI. CDR3 length equals 15 residues.

This clonotype was recorded many times. The rearrangement uses TRBV15 and TRBJ1-6, with 10 positions matching TRBD1. Germline CDR1 and CDR2: LNHNV and YYDKDF (reference sequence). CDR3 length: 16 residues. J gave up 10 bases and V 3 bases, and 9 bases lay outside the gene matches. CDR3 nucleotide sequence: TGTGCCACCAGCAGGGTAACGGGGACAGGGGAATCACCCCTCCACTTT. Amino acids: CATSRVTGTGESPLHF. The full variable domain, completed using reference TRBV15 and TRBJ1-6, is DAMVIQNPRYQVTQFGKPVTLSCSQTLNHNVMYWYQQKSSQAPKLLFHYYDKDFNNEADTPDNFQSRRPNTSFCFLDIRSPGLGDTAMYLCATSRVTGTGESPLHFGNGTRLTVT.

The table lists this clonotype with a few counts. This chain links TRBV11-2 with TRBJ2-5, with 9 positions matching TRBD1. The CDR3 length is 15 residues. CDR1 SGHAT and CDR2 FQNNGV come from the germline V gene. Unmatched junction bases numbered 5, after V lost 1 base and J lost 5 bases. The CDR3 sequence is CASSLGDREVETQYF. CDR3 sequence (DNA): TGTGCCAGCAGCTTAGGGGACAGGGAGGTGGAGACCCAGTACTTC.

This chain uses TRBV28 with TRBJ2-5; TRBD2 matches 16 bases. Trimming cost V 8 bases and J 1 base; bases outside gene matches: 13. The CDR3 runs to 19 residues. The germline V gene encodes CDR1 MDHEN and CDR2 SYDVKM. CDR3 protein: CASGTYGTSGGDPQETQYF. DNA of the CDR3: TGTGCCAGCGGAACATACGGGACTAGCGGGGGGGATCCCCAAGAGACCCAGTACTTC.

This clonotype has a count of ten or more. The chain joins TRBV5-8 to TRBJ1-2, with a possible D match to TRBD1 (6 bases). This CDR3 contains 15 residues. Germline assignment: CDR1 SGHTS and CDR2 YDEGEE. V was shortened by 0 bases and J by 6 bases, with 15 bases between the two germline ends. CDR3 DNA sequence: TGTGCCAGCAGCTTGGTGCTGGGGGGGGCCCATGGCTACACCTTC. It codes for CASSLVLGGAHGYTF.

This clonotype was recorded at least ten times. This chain joins TRBV6-5 and TRBJ1-1; 8 nucleotides match TRBD1. CDR1 and CDR2 from the germline V gene are MNHEY and SVGAGI. The CDR3 has 13 amino acids. V lost 6 bases to trimming and J lost 5 bases; unmatched junction nucleotides: 5. The CDR3 DNA is TGTGCCAGCAGGCACAGGGGGGGAACTGAAGCTTTCTTT. Amino acid sequence: CASRHRGGTEAFF.

This clonotype was picked up many times. The rearrangement joins TRBV11-2 to TRBJ2-4; 9 nucleotides agree with TRBD1. V was pared by 4 bases and J by 1 base, with 5 bases of the junction left unmatched. Germline CDR1 and CDR2: SGHAT and FQNNGV. There are 16 residues in the CDR3. The CDR3 sequence is CASSSGQGTAKNIQYF. DNA of the CDR3: TGTGCCAGCAGCTCCGGACAGGGGACTGCCAAAAACATTCAGTACTTC.

This clonotype appeared many times. V gene TRBV5-1 combines with J gene TRBJ2-7; D perhaps matches TRBD1 (6 bases). Per the germline V gene, CDR1 is SGHRS and CDR2 is YFSETQ. Trimming removed 4 bases from V and 5 bases from J, with 16 bases in between. The CDR3 consists of 14 residues. CDR3: CASSILTGDHEQYF. In DNA form, the CDR3 reads TGCGCCAGCAGCATTTTGACAGGAGACCACGAGCAGTACTTC.

This clonotype was detected only once. The chain has TRBV3-1 and TRBJ2-7; TRBD2 might be the D (5 bases). V lost 1 base, J lost 1 base, and 14 bases lay in between. CDR3 length equals 16 residues. Germline assignment: CDR1 LGHDT and CDR2 YNNKEL (reference sequence). CDR3 loop: CASSQGSGIRSYEQYF. The DNA of the CDR3 is TGTGCCAGCAGCCAAGGATCGGGGATCAGGTCCTACGAGCAGTACTTC.

Note on this clonotype: The final CDR3 position lacks the conserved phenylalanine or tryptophan, pointing to a likely read error. CDR3 nucleotides: TGTGCCAGCAGCGTCCGGACAGGGGCTAACTATGGCTACACCTAC. Translation gives CASSVRTGANYGYTY. V is TRBV4-2 and J is TRBJ1-2; 9 positions agree with TRBD1. Germline CDR1 reads LGHNA; CDR2 reads YNFKEQ. The CDR3 covers 15 residues. The V gene end was trimmed by 5 bases and the J gene end by 0 bases; junction bases not matched to a gene: 4.

This clonotype was seen ten or more times. J is TRBJ1-2 and V is TRBV19; TRBD1 matches at 7 bases. Trimming removed 5 bases from V and 7 bases from J; junction bases left unmatched: 7. This CDR3 contains 13 residues. Per germline, CDR1 LNHDA and CDR2 SQIVND (reference sequence). DNA of the CDR3: TGTGCCAGTAGTTCAACAGGGGTTGGTGGCTACACCTTC. Amino acid sequence: CASSSTGVGGYTF.

With regard to this clonotype: Relative to the germline gene, one junction end is altered; a read error may explain this. This sequence joins TRBV10-3 and TRBJ2-7; a weak D match, TRBD1 (5 bases). CDR1 ENHRY and CDR2 SYGVKD come from the germline V gene. This CDR3 contains 15 residues. CDR3 in amino acids: CAISGDSAVFDELYF. CDR3 coding DNA: TGTGCCATCAGTGGAGACAGTGCTGTCTTCGACGAGCTGTACTTC.

In this sample, this clonotype turned up a few times. An end of the junction differs from the germline gene, which may be a read error. This chain joins TRBV9 and TRBJ2-4, with D perhaps matching TRBD1 (5 bases). The CDR3 loop spans 16 amino acids. From germline, CDR1 is SGDLS and CDR2 YYNGEE. CDR3 amino acids: CASSVGEFGAKNIKYF. For the CDR3, the DNA is TGTGCCAGCAGCGTAGGCGAGTTTGGGGCCAAAAACATTAAGTACTTC. Looking up the rest from reference TRBV9 and TRBJ2-4 gives the full variable domain: DSGVTQTPKHLITATGQRVTLRCSPRSGDLSVYWYQQSLDQGLQFLIQYYNGEERAKGNILERFSAQQFPDLHSELNLSSLELGDSALYFCASSVGEFGAKNIKYFGAGTRLSVL.

This clonotype came up a few times. This chain connects TRBV6-2 or TRBV6-3 to TRBJ2-2; 8 nucleotides align to TRBD2. The CDR3 contains 15 residues. Germline V gene lookup returns CDR1 MNHEY and CDR2 SVGEGT. The V segment lost 10 bases and the J segment 3 bases; nucleotides outside the gene matches: 10. Written as DNA, the CDR3 is TGTGCCACCTATGGAGCGGGGGCCTACACCGGGGAGCTGTTTTTT. Protein: CATYGAGAYTGELFF.

Ten or more counts support this clonotype. This chain joins TRBV19 and TRBJ1-6; D unclear. CDR1 is LNHDA, CDR2 SQIVND, per germline (reference sequence). With 6 bases removed from V and 6 bases from J, the gap between germline ends came to 21 bases. The CDR3 is made up of 17 amino acids. The CDR3 sequence is CASSDSSTHPANSPLHF. Here the CDR3 DNA reads TGTGCCAGTAGCGACTCCTCCACACATCCGGCTAATTCACCCCTCCACTTT.

This clonotype showed up many times. This rearrangement joins TRBV6-1 to TRBJ2-4; no firm D call. CDR1 is MNHNS, CDR2 SASEGT, per germline. The V and J ends lost 6 bases and 0 bases respectively, with 15 bases between them. The CDR3 sequence is 16 residues long. CDR3 amino acids: CASRKEPVPAKNIQYF. The DNA of the CDR3 is TGTGCCAGCAGAAAGGAGCCAGTCCCAGCCAAAAACATTCAGTACTTC.

There are many counts of this clonotype. The V call is TRBV27, the J call TRBJ2-7; 7 bases align to TRBD1. Trimming took 2 bases from V and 5 from J; bases not matched to a gene: 12. The length of the CDR3 is 16 residues. CDR1 and CDR2 from the germline V gene are MNHEY and SMNVEV (reference sequence). For the CDR3, the DNA is TGTGCCAGCAGTTTAAAAAAGGGGGCAGGGCAGGACGAGCAGTACTTC. Protein sequence: CASSLKKGAGQDEQYF.

This rearrangement joins TRBV6-5 to TRBJ2-7; weak D call: TRBD2 (6 bases). This CDR3 has 14 residues. Trimming stripped 2 bases from V and 2 bases from J, with 10 bases between. Germline CDR1 reads MNHEY; CDR2 reads SVGAGI. The CDR3 DNA reads as TGTGCCAGCAGTTACAGGGGACTCGCCTACGAGCAGTACTTC. It codes for CASSYRGLAYEQYF.

The CDR3 DNA reads TGTGCCAGCAGTGAAGACGGGGTCCCCTACGAGCAGTACTTC. Translated, it gives CASSEDGVPYEQYF. This chain uses TRBV6-1 with TRBJ2-7; a weak D match, TRBD2 (5 bases). Trimming left V 1 base short and J 2 bases short, with 9 bases between. CDR3 length equals 14 residues. Germline assignment: CDR1 MNHNS and CDR2 SASEGT.

This clonotype was seen many times. The gene calls are TRBV5-1 and TRBJ2-7; TRBD1 aligns across 10 bases. Trimming removed 4 bases from V and 5 bases from J; junction bases left unmatched: 6. Germline V CDR1 and CDR2: SGHRS, YFSETQ. The CDR3 contains 14 residues. The CDR3: CASSKGQGVHEQYF. Here the CDR3 DNA reads TGCGCCAGCAGCAAAGGACAGGGGGTCCACGAGCAGTACTTC.

Comment on this clonotype: A read error is possible here, since a much larger clone lies one base away. The chain links TRBV7-2 to TRBJ1-5; 7 bases map to TRBD1. This CDR3 region has 13 residues. The germline CDR1 and CDR2 sequences are SGHTA and FQGNSA. V was clipped by 10 bases and J by 5 bases; unmatched bases: 8. The CDR3 sequence: CAIATGIDQPQHF. CDR3 nucleotide sequence: TGTGCCATCGCGACAGGGATCGATCAGCCCCAGCATTTT.

This clonotype was picked up many times. This chain links TRBV5-1 with TRBJ1-2; no firm D call. V lost 0 bases and J lost 6, with 6 bases in between. This CDR3 is built from 12 residues. Germline V lookup: CDR1 SGHRS, CDR2 YFSETQ. The CDR3 loop is CASSLGKNGYTF. CDR3 bases: TGCGCCAGCAGCTTGGGGAAGAATGGCTACACCTTC.

The sample holds many counts of this clonotype. The chain recombines TRBV12-3 or TRBV12-4 with TRBJ1-6, with 7 bases aligning to TRBD1. The CDR3 is 15 amino acids. V gave up 3 bases and J gave up 7 bases; unmatched junction bases: 6. The CDR3 coding sequence is TGTGCCAGCAGTTTGAGGGGGCTATACAATTCACCCCTCCACTTT. This translates into CASSLRGLYNSPLHF.

This rearrangement joins TRBV27 to TRBJ1-1; D remains ambiguous. This CDR3 is built from 15 residues. Germline CDR1 MNHEY, CDR2 SMNVEV (reference sequence). V was clipped by 6 bases and J by 4 bases, with 18 bases between them. CDR3 in amino acids: CASSRTWEVGTEAFF. CDR3 DNA: TGTGCCAGCAGCCGAACATGGGAGGTCGGCACTGAAGCTTTCTTT.

This clonotype was recorded many times. The J gene is TRBJ2-2, the V gene TRBV12-5; D may be TRBD1 (6 bases). This CDR3 has 15 residues. V lost 1 base, J lost 4 bases, and 10 bases lay in between. Germline V CDR1 and CDR2: LGHNT, FRNRAP. CDR3 protein: CASGLARQATGELFF. Written as DNA, the CDR3 is TGTGCTAGTGGTTTGGCGAGACAGGCCACCGGGGAGCTGTTTTTT.

In DNA form, the CDR3 reads TGTGCCAGTAGTATAGTCCAGGGAAGGTTGAACACTGAAGCTTTCTTT. This translates into CASSIVQGRLNTEAFF. The chain links TRBV19 to TRBJ1-1; possibly TRBD1 for D (5 bases). The V end was cut by 1 base, the J end by 0 bases, with 12 bases between. The CDR3 sequence is 16 residues long. From germline, CDR1 is LNHDA and CDR2 SQIVND (reference sequence).